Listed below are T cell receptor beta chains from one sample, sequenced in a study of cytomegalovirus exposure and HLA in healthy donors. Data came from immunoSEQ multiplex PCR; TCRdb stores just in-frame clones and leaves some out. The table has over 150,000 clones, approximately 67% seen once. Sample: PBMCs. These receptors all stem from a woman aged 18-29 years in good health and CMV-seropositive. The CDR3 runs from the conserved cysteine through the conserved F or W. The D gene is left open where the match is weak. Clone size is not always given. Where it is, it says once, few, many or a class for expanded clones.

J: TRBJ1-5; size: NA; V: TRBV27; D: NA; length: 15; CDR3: CASSPWTASNQPQHF; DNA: TGTGCCAGCAGTCCCTGGACAGCGTCGAATCAGCCCCAGCATTTT
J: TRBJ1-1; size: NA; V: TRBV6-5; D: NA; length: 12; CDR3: CASSSPMTEAFF; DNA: TGTGCCAGCAGTTCCCCTATGACTGAAGCTTTCTTT
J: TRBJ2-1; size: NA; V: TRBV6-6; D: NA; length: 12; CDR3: CASVSSYNEQFF; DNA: TGTGCCAGCGTGTCATCCTACAATGAGCAGTTCTTC
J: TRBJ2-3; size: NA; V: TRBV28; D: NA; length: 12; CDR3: CASSLRGDTQYF; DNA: TGTGCCAGCAGTTTAAGGGGAGATACGCAGTATTTT
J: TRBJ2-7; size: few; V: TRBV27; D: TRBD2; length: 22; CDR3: CASSSRKTYLAGGYPNSYEQYF; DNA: TGTGCCAGCAGTTCCCGAAAAACCTATTTAGCGGGGGGATACCCTAACTCCTACGAGCAGTACTTC
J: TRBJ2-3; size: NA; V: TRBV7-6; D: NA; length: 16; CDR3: CASSTHRDWGTDTQYF; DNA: TGTGCCAGCAGCACCCACAGGGATTGGGGCACAGATACGCAGTATTTT
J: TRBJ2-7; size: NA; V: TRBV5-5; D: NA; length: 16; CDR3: CASSLGQGQGLYEQYF; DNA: TGTGCCAGCAGCTTGGGGCAGGGGCAGGGGCTCTACGAGCAGTACTTC
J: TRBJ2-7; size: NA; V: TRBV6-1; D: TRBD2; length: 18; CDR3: CASSEAPWTSGRVYEQYF; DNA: TGTGCCAGCAGTGAAGCGCCCTGGACTAGCGGGAGAGTTTACGAGCAGTACTTC
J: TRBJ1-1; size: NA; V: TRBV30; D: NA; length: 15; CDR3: CAWSVVWGVNTEAFF; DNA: TGTGCCTGGAGTGTAGTCTGGGGGGTGAACACTGAAGCTTTCTTT
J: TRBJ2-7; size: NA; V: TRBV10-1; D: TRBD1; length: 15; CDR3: CASSELGTGLNEQYF; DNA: TGCGCCAGCAGTGAGTTAGGGACAGGGTTGAACGAGCAGTACTTC
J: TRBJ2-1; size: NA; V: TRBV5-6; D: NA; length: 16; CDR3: CASSPSGGIDYNEQFF; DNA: TGTGCCAGCAGCCCCTCAGGGGGGATCGATTACAATGAGCAGTTCTTC
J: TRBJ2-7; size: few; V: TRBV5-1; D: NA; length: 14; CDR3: CASSGPRGSYEQYF; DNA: TGCGCCAGCAGCGGGCCAAGGGGCTCCTACGAGCAGTACTTC
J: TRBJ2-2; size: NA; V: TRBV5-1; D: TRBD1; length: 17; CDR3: CASSLLPGTGDTGELFF; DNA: TGCGCCAGCTCACTTCTACCTGGGACAGGCGACACCGGGGAGCTGTTTTTT
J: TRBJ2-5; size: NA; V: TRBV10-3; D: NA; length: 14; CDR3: CAIGEYGGQETQYF; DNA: TGTGCCATCGGTGAGTACGGGGGTCAAGAGACCCAGTACTTC